Shown below are 32 T cell receptor beta chains from a single sample sequenced in a study of CD8 T cells in ankylosing spondylitis. TCRdb reprocessed the 5' RACE reads with MiXCR, giving one entry per CDR3 protein. Of approximately 400,000 distinct CDR3 sequences in the sample, 15% to 20% are singletons; the top ten hold just over 1%. Study observations and caveats: It appeared that ankylosing spondylitis blood was characterized by a TCR beta motif of seven or eight highly homologous variants.

These receptors are not linked to any known antigen. The sample taken for sequencing was blood, either unsorted or a sorted T cell fraction (not recorded which). These receptor sequences come from a male donor with ankylosing spondylitis.

The rearrangement uses TRBV4-3 and TRBJ2-2; D gene ambiguous. Trimming took 1 base from V and 7 from J, leaving 7 bases between them. The length of the CDR3 is 13 residues. Germline V gene sequence: CDR1 LGHNA, CDR2 YSLEER. The CDR3 DNA sequence: TGCGCCAGCAGCCAAGGCCCAATCGGGGAGCTGTTTTTT. Amino acids: CASSQGPIGELFF.

V is TRBV5-1 and J is TRBJ1-1, with D hard to call. Deletions cut 0 bases from V and 6 bases from J, with 9 bases between. The CDR3 runs to 13 residues. CDR1 and CDR2 from the germline V gene are SGHRS and YFSETQ. DNA for the CDR3: TGCGCCAGCAGCTTGGCCACCGGCCCTGAAGCTTTCTTT. Its translation is CASSLATGPEAFF.

This chain uses TRBV4-1 with TRBJ2-5; D gene uncertain. Germline values: CDR1 MGHRA, CDR2 YSYEKL. The CDR3 consists of 15 residues. The ends were cut back, 0 bases at V and 5 bases at J, with 13 bases in the middle. CDR3: CASSQDRGVGETQYF. CDR3 sequence (DNA): TGCGCCAGCAGCCAAGATCGTGGGGTCGGTGAGACCCAGTACTTC.

The chain recombines TRBV21-1 with TRBJ2-3; TRBD2, the table's D call, lacks a check against the DNA. TRBV21-1 has pseudogene status. The CDR3 runs to 17 residues. CDR3 sequence: CASSKALCGRREDTQYF. Here the CDR3 DNA reads TGTGCCAGCAGCAAAGCGCTATGCGGGAGGAGGGAAGATACGCAGTATTTT.

The chain has TRBV29-1 and TRBJ1-2, with D hard to call. Trimming took off 3 bases at V and 2 bases at J, with 7 bases between the two ends. This CDR3 comprises 12 residues. The germline CDR1 and CDR2 sequences are SQVTM and ANQGSEA. CDR3 DNA sequence: TGCAGCGTTGATCGGCAGAACTATGGCTACACCTTC. This translates into CSVDRQNYGYTF.

This chain links TRBV7-9 with TRBJ2-7; D perhaps matches TRBD1 (6 bases). The V and J ends lost 4 bases and 2 bases respectively, with 18 bases between them. There are 16 residues in the CDR3. The V gene's germline CDR1 is SEHNR and CDR2 FQNEAQ (reference sequence). Here the CDR3 DNA reads TGTGCCAGCAGCTCAGCCAGGGACATCGATGCCTACGAGCAGTACTTC. Translated, it gives CASSSARDIDAYEQYF.

This clonotype showed up just a few times. This chain links TRBV7-2 with TRBJ2-3; D gene ambiguous. This CDR3 has 15 amino acids. Germline V lookup: CDR1 SGHTA, CDR2 FQGNSA. Trimming removed 8 bases from V and 2 bases from J, with 17 bases in between. Written as DNA, the CDR3 is TGTGCCAGCTCACCCCGGGCCCTTTACACAGATACGCAGTATTTT. Protein: CASSPRALYTDTQYF.

V gene TRBV6-1 combines with J gene TRBJ2-7, with 8 bases that match TRBD1. The V gene's germline CDR1 is MNHNS and CDR2 SASEGT. With 6 bases clipped from V and 2 bases from J, the junction kept 15 bases outside the gene matches. The CDR3 spans 17 residues. The CDR3 is CASSIEVRQGQPYEQYF. CDR3 coding DNA: TGTGCCAGCAGCATCGAGGTTAGACAGGGGCAGCCCTACGAGCAGTACTTC.

The rearrangement links TRBV20-1 to TRBJ2-5; 9 nucleotides agree with TRBD2. Germline CDR1 is DFQATT and CDR2 is SNEGSKA (reference sequence). The CDR3 is made up of 16 amino acids. The ends lost 1 base at V and 2 bases at J; junction bases unmatched: 8. CDR3 residues: CSARALAGEGQETQYF. As DNA, the CDR3 is TGCAGTGCTAGAGCTTTAGCGGGGGAGGGTCAAGAGACCCAGTACTTC.

This clonotype showed up many times. The V call is TRBV4-1, the J call TRBJ1-3, with 10 bases aligning to TRBD1. Germline V CDR1 and CDR2: MGHRA, YSYEKL. This CDR3 is 15 amino acids long. V lost 4 bases and J lost 6; bases outside the gene matches: 6. The CDR3 DNA sequence: TGCGCCAGCAGCCGTGGGACAGGGGACTTAAACACCATATATTTT. Protein product: CASSRGTGDLNTIYF.

Only a few counts were recorded for this clonotype. The chain uses TRBV6-2 or TRBV6-3 and TRBJ2-1; D is perhaps TRBD1 (5 bases). Between the trimmed V and J ends, which lost 7 bases and 1 base, there was a span of 20 bases. This CDR3 has 17 amino acids. The germline CDR1 and CDR2 sequences are MNHEY and SVGEGT. The CDR3: CASTKVTLGASYNEQFF. DNA of the CDR3: TGTGCCAGCACTAAGGTAACCTTAGGGGCGTCCTACAATGAGCAGTTCTTC.

The chain has TRBV9 and TRBJ1-1, with no clear D. Trimming removed 2 bases from V and 3 bases from J, with 8 bases in between. The CDR3 totals 13 residues. Germline values: CDR1 SGDLS, CDR2 YYNGEE. CDR3 nucleotides: TGTGCCAGCAGCGTGACGCCCTACACTGAAGCTTTCTTT. It is translated as CASSVTPYTEAFF.

The chain employs TRBV19 and TRBJ2-2; D remains ambiguous. CDR3 length equals 15 residues. V shed 6 bases and J shed 3 bases, with 14 bases lying between them. The germline gives CDR1 LNHDA, CDR2 SQIVND (reference sequence). The CDR3 loop reads CASRLGSLDTGELFF. In nucleotides, the CDR3 is TGTGCCAGTAGGCTGGGCAGTTTGGACACCGGGGAGCTGTTTTTT.

CDR3 protein: CSASNGGGAETQYF. In DNA form, the CDR3 reads TGCAGTGCTAGTAACGGCGGGGGGGCCGAGACCCAGTACTTC. This chain connects TRBV20-1 to TRBJ2-5, with 9 bases fitting TRBD2. There are 14 residues in the CDR3. Per germline, CDR1 DFQATT and CDR2 SNEGSKA (reference sequence). With V trimmed by 3 bases and J by 5 bases, 7 bases remained unmatched.

This clonotype was counted a few times. The rearrangement links TRBV5-5 to TRBJ2-5, with D perhaps TRBD2 (5 bases). Germline V gene sequence: CDR1 SGHKS, CDR2 YYEKEE (reference sequence). The CDR3 extends over 15 amino acids. V was pared by 2 bases and J by 1 base, with 12 bases between. The CDR3 sequence is CASSFRTVTQETQYF. The CDR3, as DNA: TGTGCCAGCAGCTTTAGGACTGTAACCCAAGAGACCCAGTACTTC. Variable domain in full (rest from reference TRBV5-5 and TRBJ2-5): DAGVTQSPTHLIKTRGQQVTLRCSPISGHKSVSWYQQVLGQGPQFIFQYYEKEERGRGNFPDRFSARQFPNYSSELNVNALLLGDSALYLCASSFRTVTQETQYFGPGTRLLVL.

This clonotype has at least ten counts. V gene TRBV4-3 combines with J gene TRBJ2-2; D is perhaps TRBD2 (6 bases). The germline V and J ends were trimmed by 0 bases and 4 bases, with 9 bases remaining between them. Per germline, CDR1 LGHNA and CDR2 YSLEER. This CDR3 has 15 residues. The DNA of the CDR3 is TGCGCCAGCAGCCAAGAGGAGGGGATCACCGGGGAGCTGTTTTTT. It codes for CASSQEEGITGELFF.

The sample holds a few counts of this clonotype. V usage is TRBV28 and J usage is TRBJ1-5, with D unclear. Per germline, CDR1 MDHEN and CDR2 SYDVKM. This CDR3 has 16 amino acids. V was shortened by 1 base and J by 5 bases, with 15 bases between the two germline ends. The CDR3, as DNA: TGTGCCAGCAGTTTATTTTTAGGGAGTTTAGATCAGCCCCAGCATTTT. Translation: CASSLFLGSLDQPQHF.

This rearrangement joins TRBV4-1 to TRBJ1-1; 7 bases line up with TRBD1. CDR1 MGHRA and CDR2 YSYEKL come from the germline V gene. V shed 0 bases, J shed 5 bases, and the junction held 6 bases outside the gene matches. The CDR3 extends over 15 amino acids. The CDR3 DNA reads as TGCGCCAGCAGCCAAGACCCAGGGGGTAAAACTGAAGCTTTCTTT. It yields the protein CASSQDPGGKTEAFF.

This clonotype appeared a few times. The chain employs TRBV18 and TRBJ2-3, with D possibly TRBD1 on 6 matching bases. CDR1 is KGHSH and CDR2 is LQKENI in the germline V gene. Trimming shortened V by 0 bases and J by 3 bases, and 7 bases separated the two germline ends. This CDR3 is 14 amino acids long. The CDR3 DNA reads TGTGCCAGCTCACCACCGGACAGAACAGATACGCAGTATTTT. Its translation: CASSPPDRTDTQYF.

In this sample, this clonotype turned up a few times. The rearrangement joins TRBV11-2 to TRBJ2-5; D is unclear. V dropped 5 bases and J dropped 5 bases, with 9 bases sitting between them. The CDR3 runs to 12 residues. Germline CDR1 and CDR2: SGHAT and FQNNGV. The CDR3 reads CASSPVGETQYF. CDR3 coding DNA: TGTGCCAGCAGCCCGGTCGGGGAGACCCAGTACTTC.

This clonotype was seen a few times. This sequence joins TRBV3-1 and TRBJ2-1, with D unclear. Trimming shortened V by 4 bases and J by 9 bases, and 10 bases separated the two germline ends. This CDR3 contains 12 residues. Germline V lookup: CDR1 LGHDT, CDR2 YNNKEL (reference sequence). The DNA for the CDR3 is TGTGCCAGCAGCCGGGAAGTTGGTGAGCAGTTCTTC. It codes for CASSREVGEQFF.

This clonotype was observed a single time. The V call is TRBV25-1, the J call TRBJ1-2, with a tentative D call TRBD1 (5 bases). The CDR3 runs 16 residues. Trimming left V 3 bases short and J 4 bases short, with 18 bases between. The germline V gene encodes CDR1 MGHDK and CDR2 SYGVNS. CDR3 protein: CASSEYGGVSRYGYTF. The CDR3 DNA reads TGTGCCAGCAGTGAGTACGGGGGAGTATCCCGCTATGGCTACACCTTC.

This clonotype was counted a few times. This sequence joins TRBV3-1 and TRBJ1-1, with D unclear. The CDR3 has 13 residues. Trimming took 4 bases from V and 4 from J, leaving 10 bases between them. CDR1 is LGHDT and CDR2 is YNNKEL in the germline V gene (reference sequence). CDR3 coding DNA: TGTGCCAGCAGCCCGAGCTGGCGCACTGAAGCTTTCTTT. Translating it yields CASSPSWRTEAFF.

This clonotype was seen more than once but under ten times. This chain uses TRBV24-1 with TRBJ2-1; 8 bases match TRBD1. From germline, CDR1 is KGHDR and CDR2 SFDVKD. The V and J ends lost 7 bases and 8 bases, in that order; junction bases with no gene match: 18. The CDR3 runs to 17 residues. The CDR3 bases are TGTGCCACCAGAGAACGCCCCCGGGCAGGGGGCAGGGATGAGCAGTTCTTC. It codes for CATRERPRAGGRDEQFF.

This clonotype was seen ten or more times. The rearrangement joins TRBV10-3 to TRBJ2-3; 8 positions agree with TRBD2. This CDR3 contains 14 residues. CDR1 and CDR2 from the germline V gene are ENHRY and SYGVKD. V lost 4 bases to trimming and J lost 6 bases; unmatched junction nucleotides: 6. This CDR3 reads CAISAGREGDTQYF. CDR3 DNA sequence: TGTGCCATCAGTGCCGGGAGGGAAGGCGATACGCAGTATTTT.

J is TRBJ1-5 and V is TRBV5-8; D is possibly TRBD1 (5 bases). V lost 3 bases and J 0 bases, leaving 10 bases between the germline ends. This CDR3 contains 15 residues. The germline V gene has CDR1 SGHTS and CDR2 YDEGEE. CDR3: CASSSGAYSNQPQHF. In nucleotides, the CDR3 is TGTGCCAGCAGCTCCGGGGCCTATAGCAATCAGCCCCAGCATTTT. Looking up the rest from reference TRBV5-8 and TRBJ1-5 gives the full variable domain: EAGVTQSPTHLIKTRGQQATLRCSPISGHTSVYWYQQALGLGLQFLLWYDEGEERNRGNFPPRFSGRQFPNYSSELNVNALELEDSALYLCASSSGAYSNQPQHFGDGTRLSIL.

CDR3 loop: CASSLAQAGAEAFF. The CDR3 coding sequence is TGTGCCAGCAGTTTAGCACAGGCGGGGGCTGAAGCTTTCTTT. V is TRBV12-3 or TRBV12-4 and J is TRBJ1-1; TRBD1 is a possible D gene (5 bases). The CDR3 has 14 amino acids. V was shortened by 0 bases and J by 6 bases, with 11 bases between the two germline ends.

The gene calls are TRBV28 and TRBJ1-1; no definite D call. Trimming removed 7 bases at V and 1 base at J, with 10 bases between. This CDR3 is 13 amino acids long. The germline V gene encodes CDR1 MDHEN and CDR2 SYDVKM. This CDR3 is CASNHGGNTEAFF. For the CDR3, the DNA is TGTGCCAGCAACCACGGTGGGAACACTGAAGCTTTCTTT.

CDR3: CASSVGGGSYGYTF. In DNA form, the CDR3 reads TGTGCCAGCAGCGTAGGTGGAGGGAGTTATGGCTACACCTTC. This rearrangement joins TRBV9 to TRBJ1-2; D is unclear. This CDR3 region has 14 residues. The germline gives CDR1 SGDLS, CDR2 YYNGEE. Trimming shortened V by 0 bases and J by 5 bases, and 11 bases separated the two germline ends.

This clonotype was counted a few times. The DNA for the CDR3 is TGTGCCAGCACCCCGTCCGGGCTGCGAGAGCAGTTCTTC. It encodes CASTPSGLREQFF. The V and J genes are TRBV28 and TRBJ2-1, with D uncertain. CDR1 and CDR2 (germline): MDHEN, SYDVKM. The CDR3 is 13 residues long. The V gene lost 7 bases and the J gene lost 10 bases, with 17 bases spanning the gap.

The V gene is TRBV25-1, the J gene TRBJ2-2; the D is unclear. The CDR3 runs to 14 residues. Trimming removed 6 bases at V and 0 bases at J, with 8 bases between. Germline assignment: CDR1 MGHDK and CDR2 SYGVNS. The CDR3, as DNA: TGTGCCAGCAGGGGCGCAACGAACACCGGGGAGCTGTTTTTT. Translating it yields CASRGATNTGELFF.

V is TRBV7-9 and J is TRBJ2-7; perhaps TRBD2 as D (5 bases). The V and J ends lost 6 bases and 5 bases respectively, with 17 bases between them. Germline V CDR1 and CDR2: SEHNR, FQNEAQ (reference sequence). CDR3 size: 14 residues. The CDR3 sequence: CASSFSLARDEQYF. As DNA, the CDR3 is TGTGCCAGCAGTTTTTCCCTAGCTAGGGACGAGCAGTACTTC.